The T cell receptor beta chain described here comes from a study of long-term antiretroviral therapy in people with HIV. The run of the v3.0 immunoSEQ assay was at survey level. TCRdb's copy holds only in-frame clones and misses some; the assay was immunoSEQ multiplex PCR. The sample holds about 29,000 clones, approximately 91% seen once. The CDR3 extends over 16 amino acids. The germline gives CDR1 SGHKS, CDR2 YYEKEE (reference sequence). Germline trimming cut 0 bases from V and 2 bases from J; bases unmatched to any gene: 7. The V and J genes are TRBV5-5 and TRBJ2-5; 7 positions match TRBD2. Sequencing was performed on unsorted PBMCs, taken approximately 5 years before starting antiretroviral therapy. The clonotype was recovered from a man aged 50 to 59 with HIV. The CDR3 reads CASSLAGGRGQETQYF. The CDR3 bases are TGTGCCAGCAGCTTGGCCGGGGGGAGAGGACAAGAGACCCAGTACTTC.